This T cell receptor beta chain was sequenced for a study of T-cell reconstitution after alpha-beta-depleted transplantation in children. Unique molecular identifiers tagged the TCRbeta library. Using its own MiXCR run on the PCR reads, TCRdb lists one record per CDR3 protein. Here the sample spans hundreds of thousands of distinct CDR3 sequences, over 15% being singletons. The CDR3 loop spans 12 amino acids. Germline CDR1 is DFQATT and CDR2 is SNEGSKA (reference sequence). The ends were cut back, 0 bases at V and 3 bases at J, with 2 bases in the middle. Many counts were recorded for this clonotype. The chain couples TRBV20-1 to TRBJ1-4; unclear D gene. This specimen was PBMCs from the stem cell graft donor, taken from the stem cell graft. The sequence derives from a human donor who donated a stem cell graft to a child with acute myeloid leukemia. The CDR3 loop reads CSARDPNEKLFF. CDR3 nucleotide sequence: TGCAGTGCTAGAGATCCTAATGAAAAACTGTTTTTT.